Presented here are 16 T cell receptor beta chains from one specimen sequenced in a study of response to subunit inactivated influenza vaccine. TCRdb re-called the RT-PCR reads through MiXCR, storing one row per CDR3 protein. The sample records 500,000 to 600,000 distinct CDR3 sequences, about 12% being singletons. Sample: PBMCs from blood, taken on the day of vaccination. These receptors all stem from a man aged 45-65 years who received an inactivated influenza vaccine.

For the CDR3, the DNA is TGCGCCAGCAGCATGATGCAGGGTACCACCGGGGAGCTGTTTTTT. Amino acid sequence: CASSMMQGTTGELFF. The V gene is TRBV5-1, the J gene TRBJ2-2, with D tentatively TRBD1 (5 bases). V dropped 4 bases and J dropped 4 bases, with 14 bases sitting between them. The CDR3 contains 15 residues. Looked up from germline, CDR1 is SGHRS and CDR2 is YFSETQ.

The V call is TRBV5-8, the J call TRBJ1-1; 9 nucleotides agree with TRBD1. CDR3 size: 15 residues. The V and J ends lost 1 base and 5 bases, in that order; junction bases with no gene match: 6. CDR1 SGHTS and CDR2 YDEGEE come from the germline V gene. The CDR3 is CASSLRPGQGTEAFF. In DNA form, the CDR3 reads TGTGCCAGCAGCTTGCGTCCGGGACAGGGTACTGAAGCTTTCTTT.

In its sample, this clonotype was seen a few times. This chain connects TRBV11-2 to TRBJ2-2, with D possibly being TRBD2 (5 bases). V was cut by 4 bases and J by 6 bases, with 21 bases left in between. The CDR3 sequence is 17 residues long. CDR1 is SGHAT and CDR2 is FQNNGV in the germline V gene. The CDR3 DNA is TGTGCCAGCAGCTGGGGTGCGGAGGCTTCAAAGGCCGGGGAGCTGTTTTTT. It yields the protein CASSWGAEASKAGELFF.

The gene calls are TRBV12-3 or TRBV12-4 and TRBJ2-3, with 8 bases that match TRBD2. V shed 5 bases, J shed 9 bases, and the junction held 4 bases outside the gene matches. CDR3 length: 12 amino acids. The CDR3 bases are TGTGCCAGCAGTCGGGAGGGCCGGACGCAGTATTTT. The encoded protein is CASSREGRTQYF.

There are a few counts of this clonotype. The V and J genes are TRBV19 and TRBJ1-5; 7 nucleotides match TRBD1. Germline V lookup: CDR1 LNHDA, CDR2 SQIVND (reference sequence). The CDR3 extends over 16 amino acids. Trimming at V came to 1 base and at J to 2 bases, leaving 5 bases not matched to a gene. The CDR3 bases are TGTGCCAGTAGTATAGCGGCAGGGGGAGGCAATCAGCCCCAGCATTTT. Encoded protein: CASSIAAGGGNQPQHF.

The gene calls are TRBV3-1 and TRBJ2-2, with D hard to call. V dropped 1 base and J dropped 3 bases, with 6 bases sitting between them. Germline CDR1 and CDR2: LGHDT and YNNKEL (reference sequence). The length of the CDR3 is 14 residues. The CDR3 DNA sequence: TGTGCCAGCAGCCAAGCGGAAGACACCGGGGAGCTGTTTTTT. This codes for CASSQAEDTGELFF.

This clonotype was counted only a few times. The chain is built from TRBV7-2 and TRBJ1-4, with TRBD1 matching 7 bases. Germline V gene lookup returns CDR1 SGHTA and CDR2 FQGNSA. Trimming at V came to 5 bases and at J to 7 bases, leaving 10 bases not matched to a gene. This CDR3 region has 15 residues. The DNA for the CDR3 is TGTGCCAGCAGCCCACGGACAGGACATGGTGAAAAACTGTTTTTT. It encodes CASSPRTGHGEKLFF.

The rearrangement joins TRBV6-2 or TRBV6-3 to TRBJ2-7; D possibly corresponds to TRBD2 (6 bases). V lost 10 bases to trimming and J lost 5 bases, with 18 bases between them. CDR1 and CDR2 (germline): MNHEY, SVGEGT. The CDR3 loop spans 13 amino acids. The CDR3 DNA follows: TGTGCCACCGGGACTTACCCCTACCACGAGCAGTACTTC. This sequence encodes CATGTYPYHEQYF.

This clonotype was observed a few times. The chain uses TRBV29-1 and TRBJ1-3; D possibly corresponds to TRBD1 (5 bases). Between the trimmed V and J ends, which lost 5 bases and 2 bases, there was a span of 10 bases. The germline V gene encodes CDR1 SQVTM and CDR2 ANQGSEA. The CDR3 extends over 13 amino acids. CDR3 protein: CSVREGPGNTIYF. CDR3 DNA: TGCAGCGTTCGGGAGGGGCCTGGAAACACCATATATTTT.

CDR3 protein: CSASLLRTLEETQYF. In nucleotides, the CDR3 is TGCAGTGCTAGCCTTCTCAGGACGTTGGAAGAGACCCAGTACTTC. The rearrangement joins TRBV20-1 to TRBJ2-5; no firm D call. CDR1 DFQATT and CDR2 SNEGSKA come from the germline V gene (reference sequence). The V and J ends lost 3 bases and 3 bases respectively, with 17 bases between them. This CDR3 spans 15 amino acids.

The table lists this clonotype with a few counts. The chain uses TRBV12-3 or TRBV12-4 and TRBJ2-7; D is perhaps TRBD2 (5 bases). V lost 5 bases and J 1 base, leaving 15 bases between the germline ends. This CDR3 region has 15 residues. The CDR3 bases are TGTGCCAGCAGTCCGGAGCGGATGAGGTCCTACGAGCAGTACTTC. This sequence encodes CASSPERMRSYEQYF.

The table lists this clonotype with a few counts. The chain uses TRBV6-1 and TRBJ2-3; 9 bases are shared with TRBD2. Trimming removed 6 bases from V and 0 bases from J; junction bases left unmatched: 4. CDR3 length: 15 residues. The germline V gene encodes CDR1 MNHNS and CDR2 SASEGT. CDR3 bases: TGTGCCAGCAGACTTAGCGGGAGTAGCACAGATACGCAGTATTTT. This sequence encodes CASRLSGSSTDTQYF.

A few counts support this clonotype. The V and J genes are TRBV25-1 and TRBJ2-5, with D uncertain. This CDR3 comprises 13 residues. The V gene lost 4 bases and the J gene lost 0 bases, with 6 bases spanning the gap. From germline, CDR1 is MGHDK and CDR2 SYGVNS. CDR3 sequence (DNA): TGTGCCAGCAGTGCTATGTACCAAGAGACCCAGTACTTC. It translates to CASSAMYQETQYF.

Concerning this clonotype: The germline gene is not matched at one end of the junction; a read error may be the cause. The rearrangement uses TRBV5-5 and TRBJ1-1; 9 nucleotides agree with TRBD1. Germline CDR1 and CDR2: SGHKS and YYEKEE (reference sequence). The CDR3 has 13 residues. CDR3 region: CAISPGTGFVAFF. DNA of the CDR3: TGTGCCATCAGCCCCGGGACAGGGTTCGTAGCTTTCTTT.

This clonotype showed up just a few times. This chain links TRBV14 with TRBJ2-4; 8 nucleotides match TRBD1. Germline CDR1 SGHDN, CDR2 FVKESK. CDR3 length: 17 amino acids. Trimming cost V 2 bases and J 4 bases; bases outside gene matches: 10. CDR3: CASSQNIGTGLKNIQYF. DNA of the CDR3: TGTGCCAGCAGCCAAAATATCGGGACAGGCCTGAAAAACATTCAGTACTTC.

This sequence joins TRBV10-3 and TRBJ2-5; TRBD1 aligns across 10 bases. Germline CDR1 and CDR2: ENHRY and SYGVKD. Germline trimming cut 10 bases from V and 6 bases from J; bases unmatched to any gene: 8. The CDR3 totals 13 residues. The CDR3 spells CATTGQGIQTQYF. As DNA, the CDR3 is TGTGCCACTACGGGACAGGGGATACAGACCCAGTACTTC.